This T cell receptor (beta chain) stems from a study of OX40 agonist ivuxolimab in advanced cancers. A note on the overall study: Ivuxolimab was an agonistic, fully human IgG2 monoclonal antibody directed against OX40 (CD134), a costimulatory receptor. Prior anti-PD-1, anti-PD-L1 or anti-CTLA-4 therapy was permitted, and checkpoint inhibitors had been received by about two fifths of dose-escalation patients. Intravenous ivuxolimab was administered to patients every 2 weeks at six dose levels: 0.01, 0.1, 0.3, 1.5, 3 and 10 mg/kg. Partial responses occurred in three dose-escalation patients: two with cutaneous melanoma and one with hepatocellular carcinoma. Of the roughly 52 dose-escalation patients, hepatocellular carcinoma was present in about 20, melanoma in roughly 15, renal cell carcinoma in 9 and head and neck cancer in 9. In the dose-escalation cohort, more than 75% of patients were male, and the mean age was around 60 years, with a range of roughly 23 to 85. The point of sequencing TCRbeta in the periphery was to test whether ivuxolimab changed TCR sequence diversity and drove clonal T-cell expansion. The paper covers the monotherapy dose-escalation part of the phase I ivuxolimab trial, which included N of about 51 patients.

For sequencing of the TCRbeta CDR3 region, genomic DNA was extracted from the sorted cells. The immunoSEQ Assay was used for sequencing of TCRbeta CDR3 regions. What TCRdb holds here is the immuneACCESS table cut down to in-frame rearrangements. Part of the clones is not present; checked against another copy, under half of the missing clones reflect an unresolved V gene, and the others are unexplained. The sample contains approximately 100,000 clones, 90% of them found a single time. The biggest ten clones account for 1.5% to 2% of the sample. Patients with autoimmune disease history or receiving systemic immunosuppression were excluded from the trial. Peripheral blood for TCR sequencing was collected from all dose cohorts at baseline, on cycle 4 day 1, and on cycle 7 day 1. Samples came from an open-label, multicenter, first-in-human phase I dose-escalation trial of ivuxolimab. Adults with locally advanced or metastatic melanoma, renal cell, hepatocellular, or head and neck squamous cell carcinoma were enrolled in the trial. Before TCR sequencing, CD4+ T cells and CD8+ T cells were sorted from peripheral blood as separate populations.

As for this clone: It has no known antigen specificity. Base qualities are not provided; no much larger clone lies one nucleotide away.

What the authors observed across the whole study: Partial responders in the 0.1-3.0 mg/kg groups had among the lowest normalized peripheral clonal expansion, especially among CD8+ T cells. Which antigens the clonally expanded peripheral T cells were specific for was not determined. Clonal expansion of both CD4+ and CD8+ blood T cells was observed from baseline to week 6 at doses 0.1 to 3.0 mg/kg. After ivuxolimab, more expanded clones were found on average in CD8+ T cells than in CD4+ T cells. Low levels of normalized T-cell clonal expansion were also seen in some nonresponding patients.

From cysteine to phenylalanine, the CDR3 is 17 amino acids long. Of all the DNA, just the CDR3 is kept, 51 bases in frame from base 1. V lost 7 bases and J lost 8 bases, and the count of bases not matched to a germline gene is 16. The germline V gene gives CDR1 as MDHEN and CDR2 as SYDVKM. This sequence uses TRBV28 and TRBJ1-4; TRBD1 fits 10 bases in the junction. This material consisted of CD4+ or CD8+ T cells sorted from blood, taken in a trial of the OX40 agonist ivuxolimab. This receptor was identified in an adult with an advanced solid tumor such as melanoma, head and neck, liver or kidney cancer. The DNA sequence is as follows: TGTGCCAGCACCTCACAGGGACAGGGGCTAGGAGGGGAAAAACTGTTTTTT. Translated, this gives CASTSQGQGLGGEKLFF.